These T cell receptor beta chains were read from a single sample in a study of Ad26.COV2.S vaccination and SARS-CoV-2 variants. Produced via immunoSEQ multiplex PCR; TCRdb's table is partial and in-frame only. The sample consists of about 480,000 clones, roughly nine tenths of them appearing once. Sequences were derived from peripheral blood, sampled in a trial of Ad26.COV2.S vaccine versus placebo. These receptors were obtained from a person between 18 and 65 years old who received the Ad26.COV2.S COVID-19 vaccine or a placebo. Each CDR3 is given with its conserved first and last residue. The D gene is left open where the match is weak.

v_call,cdr3_length,j_call,d_call,cdr3_aa,cdr3_nt
TRBV7-2,13,TRBJ1-5,.,CASSTRGEQPQHF,TGTGCCAGCAGCACGCGGGGCGAACAGCCCCAGCATTTT
TRBV7-9,13,TRBJ1-1,.,CASSLAGASEAFF,TGTGCCAGCAGCTTAGCGGGGGCTAGTGAAGCTTTCTTT
TRBV15,18,TRBJ2-1,TRBD2,CATSRGELAGGPDNEQFF,TGTGCCACCAGCAGAGGGGAATTAGCGGGAGGGCCTGACAATGAGCAGTTCTTC
TRBV30,12,TRBJ1-1,.,CAWSQVNTEAFF,TGTGCCTGGAGCCAGGTGAACACTGAAGCTTTCTTT
TRBV28,16,TRBJ2-1,TRBD2,CASSLFGSGSAAEQFF,TGTGCCAGCAGTTTATTTGGTAGCGGGAGTGCAGCTGAGCAGTTCTTC
TRBV30,13,TRBJ2-1,TRBD1,CAGQRDRGNEQFF,TGTGCCGGCCAAAGAGACAGGGGTAATGAGCAGTTCTTC
TRBV24-1,14,TRBJ1-5,.,CATSEALSNQPQHF,TGTGCCACCAGTGAGGCACTTAGCAATCAGCCCCAGCATTTT
TRBV4-2,15,TRBJ1-4,.,CASSQDLYSNEKLFF,TGTGCCAGCAGCCAAGATCTTTATTCTAATGAAAAACTGTTTTTT
TRBV10-3,14,TRBJ2-3,TRBD2,CAISELQTSGSQYF,TGTGCCATCAGTGAGCTCCAGACTAGCGGTTCGCAGTATTTT
TRBV6-5,16,TRBJ1-1,.,CASSSLDSGMNTEAFF,TGTGCCAGCAGTTCACTGGACAGTGGTATGAACACTGAAGCTTTCTTT
TRBV14,15,TRBJ1-4,.,CASSPRAGGNEKLFF,TGTGCCAGCAGCCCCCGGGCGGGGGGCAATGAAAAACTGTTTTTT
TRBV7-2,15,TRBJ2-5,.,CASSLDPGLFETQYF,TGTGCCAGCAGCTTAGACCCTGGACTGTTTGAGACCCAGTACTTC